Listed below are T cell receptor beta chains from one sample, sequenced in a study of T-cell memory formation after mild COVID-19. TCRdb re-derived calls from the 5' RACE reads in MiXCR, one entry per CDR3 protein. The sample shows approximately 48,000 distinct CDR3 sequences, over 6.5% of them seen only once. Sequencing used PBMCs or a T cell subset sorted from them (not recorded which). These receptors all come from a man aged 18 to 29 who had mild COVID-19 (a few samples of this study predate the infection). Cell type and time point are not known. Each CDR3 is given without its conserved first and last residue. A D gene is named only where the DNA matches it firmly. Expanded clones are given a class, and other clones once, few, many or no size at all.

d_call v_call clone_size cdr3_aa
TRBD1 TRBV7-2 many ASSRDRLSSYNSPLH
TRBD2 TRBV12-3/TRBV12-4 NA ASTQGLVLSDTQY
NA TRBV29-1 few SGFQETQY
TRBD1 TRBV4-3 NA ASSRADRGYGYT
NA TRBV12-3/TRBV12-4 NA ASSQTASTDTQY
TRBD1 TRBV5-6 few ASSSLGQGFSGANVLT
NA TRBV19 NA ASSLSAGPAF
NA TRBV6-2/TRBV6-3 many ASSYGRGLRETQY
TRBD2 TRBV5-4 few ASSSPLAGASTDTQY
TRBD1 TRBV10-3 NA AISESVGQEGYT
NA TRBV4-3 few ASSQSGANVLT
NA TRBV3-1 NA ASSRVAGPETQY
NA TRBV12-3/TRBV12-4 few ASSLAGAIQPQH
NA TRBV5-3 NA ARSFSGEQF
NA TRBV7-9 NA ASSSNRASGEKLF
NA TRBV2 NA ASIREQF
NA TRBV2 few ASLPPGPLAF
NA TRBV4-1 few ASSPEADGRETQY
NA TRBV7-7 few ASSRDKYNEQF
TRBD1 TRBV5-1 few ASSLGTGGSRNIQY
NA TRBV5-5 few ASSPGPVQPQH
NA TRBV6-2/TRBV6-3 many ASSVGELTQY
TRBD1 TRBV5-1 many ASSIGDRDKNEQF
NA TRBV12-3/TRBV12-4 many ASSPYDPSNEQY
NA TRBV5-1 few ASKGEETQY
TRBD2 TRBV4-3 many ASSQELAGGTDTQY
TRBD2 TRBV6-6 many ASRVSGGGTDTQY
NA TRBV7-2 many ASSQGRYNEQF
NA TRBV10-2 many ASSEWAGRGEQF
NA TRBV29-1 few SVAEQEVGTEAF
NA TRBV11-2 NA ASSAQTQMNTEAF
NA TRBV6-5 NA ASSYMAGGGYGYT
NA TRBV7-2 many ASSLASGVRYEQY
NA TRBV18 NA ASSPPPGISAYEQF
TRBD2 TRBV24-1 many ATSDPGLATHEQF
NA TRBV5-1 NA ASSLDYGDTQY
NA TRBV7-2 NA ASSRSWGNYGYT
TRBD2 TRBV20-1 NA SARDSRGGYEQY
NA TRBV21-1 few ASSKVRVGFPYNEQF
TRBD1 TRBV7-2 few ASRDDRGSETQY
NA TRBV7-9 NA ASSGGDLGYT